Listed below are T cell receptor beta chains from one sample, sequenced in a study of T-cell reconstitution after alpha-beta-depleted transplantation in children. Each CDR3 protein is one row after TCRdb ran MiXCR on the PCR reads. Here the sample spans approximately 500,000 distinct CDR3 sequences, about 10% being singletons. The material was PBMCs, obtained before TCRalphabeta/CD19-depleted stem cell transplant. These receptors were taken from a child aged 2 to 15 with inherited bone marrow failure, due to receive a stem cell transplant. The CDR3 runs from the conserved cysteine through the conserved F or W. Fields, in order: D gene, V gene, J gene, clone size, CDR3 DNA, CDR3 protein. D genes are given only for firm matches. The size of a clone is reported for some rows only, either as once, few or many, or as a class for expanded clones.

d_gene: NA; v_gene: TRBV12-3/TRBV12-4; j_gene: TRBJ1-2; abundance: many; CDR3nt: TGTGCCAGCAGTTCTATATGGGGCAACGGGTACTATGGCTACACCTTC; CDR3aa: CASSSIWGNGYYGYTF
d_gene: NA; v_gene: TRBV20-1; j_gene: TRBJ2-1; abundance: many; CDR3nt: TGCAGTGCTGTCATAAACAGGGAAAATGAGCAGTTCTTC; CDR3aa: CSAVINRENEQFF
d_gene: TRBD1; v_gene: TRBV4-1; j_gene: TRBJ1-1; abundance: NA; CDR3nt: TGCGCCAGCAGCCAGTCACAGGGGCTTCTGAACACTGAAGCTTTCTTT; CDR3aa: CASSQSQGLLNTEAFF
d_gene: NA; v_gene: TRBV6-5; j_gene: TRBJ2-3; abundance: NA; CDR3nt: TGTGCCAGCAGTTTAAGGTCCGGTACGGATACGCAGTATTTT; CDR3aa: CASSLRSGTDTQYF
d_gene: TRBD1; v_gene: TRBV10-3; j_gene: TRBJ2-1; abundance: many; CDR3nt: TGTGCCATCAGTGAGGCAAGGACAGGGGACTACAATGAGCAGTTCTTC; CDR3aa: CAISEARTGDYNEQFF
d_gene: TRBD1; v_gene: TRBV27; j_gene: TRBJ2-7; abundance: few; CDR3nt: TGTGCCAGCAGTCGTCCCGGGACAGGGCAATACGAGCAGTACTTC; CDR3aa: CASSRPGTGQYEQYF
d_gene: NA; v_gene: TRBV7-9; j_gene: TRBJ2-5; abundance: many; CDR3nt: TGTGCCAGCAGCATCCGGGACGGACAAGAGACCCAGTACTTC; CDR3aa: CASSIRDGQETQYF
d_gene: NA; v_gene: TRBV27; j_gene: TRBJ2-3; abundance: NA; CDR3nt: TGTGCCAGCAGCCCCTCAGTCTTCCTCACAGATACGCAGTATTTT; CDR3aa: CASSPSVFLTDTQYF
d_gene: TRBD2; v_gene: TRBV7-9; j_gene: TRBJ2-3; abundance: many; CDR3nt: TGTGCCAGCAGCTCCCGTCTAGCGGGCCGCACAGATACGCAGTATTTT; CDR3aa: CASSSRLAGRTDTQYF
d_gene: NA; v_gene: TRBV19; j_gene: TRBJ2-1; abundance: NA; CDR3nt: TGTGCCAGTAGTATCTCATTCGGAGGCAATGAGCAGTTCTTC; CDR3aa: CASSISFGGNEQFF
d_gene: NA; v_gene: TRBV7-2; j_gene: TRBJ2-3; abundance: many; CDR3nt: TGTGCCGGAGCGGTCTACACAGATACGCAGTATTTT; CDR3aa: CAGAVYTDTQYF
d_gene: TRBD2; v_gene: TRBV5-1; j_gene: TRBJ2-3; abundance: many; CDR3nt: TGCGCCAGCAGCTTGGAGACTAGCGGGGGCCCAGATACGCAGTATTTT; CDR3aa: CASSLETSGGPDTQYF
d_gene: NA; v_gene: TRBV6-1; j_gene: TRBJ1-6; abundance: many; CDR3nt: TGTGCCAGCAGTCAATTGACGGATTATAATTCACCCCTCCACTTT; CDR3aa: CASSQLTDYNSPLHF
d_gene: TRBD2; v_gene: TRBV12-3/TRBV12-4; j_gene: TRBJ2-3; abundance: few; CDR3nt: TGTGCCAGCGTCCGTAATCTAGCGGGAGTTTCAGATACGCAGTATTTT; CDR3aa: CASVRNLAGVSDTQYF
d_gene: NA; v_gene: TRBV12-3/TRBV12-4; j_gene: TRBJ2-1; abundance: NA; CDR3nt: TGTGCCAGCAATGCCCCCCTAGCACGCAATGAGCAGTTCTTC; CDR3aa: CASNAPLARNEQFF
d_gene: NA; v_gene: TRBV29-1; j_gene: TRBJ1-1; abundance: many; CDR3nt: TGCAGCGTTGGGCTGGACACCGCCCGAATTGAAGCTTTCTTT; CDR3aa: CSVGLDTARIEAFF
d_gene: TRBD2; v_gene: TRBV19; j_gene: TRBJ2-1; abundance: many; CDR3nt: TGTGCCAGTAGTATGGTCGGCGGGGAGGGTGGCAATGAGCAGTTCTTC; CDR3aa: CASSMVGGEGGNEQFF
d_gene: TRBD2; v_gene: TRBV5-6; j_gene: TRBJ2-5; abundance: many; CDR3nt: TGTGCCAGCAGCTTATTCACTAGCGCGAATCAAGAGACCCAGTACTTC; CDR3aa: CASSLFTSANQETQYF
d_gene: TRBD1; v_gene: TRBV5-1; j_gene: TRBJ2-6; abundance: many; CDR3nt: TGCGCCAGCAGCCCGGGACAGGTCTTCTCTGGGGCCAACGTCCTGACTTTC; CDR3aa: CASSPGQVFSGANVLTF
d_gene: TRBD2; v_gene: TRBV9; j_gene: TRBJ2-2; abundance: many; CDR3nt: TGTGCCAGCAGCGTTGACGGACTAGCGAACACCGGGGAGCTGTTTTTT; CDR3aa: CASSVDGLANTGELFF
d_gene: NA; v_gene: TRBV5-4; j_gene: TRBJ2-1; abundance: NA; CDR3nt: TGTGCCAGCAGCATCGGGTATGAGCAGTTCTTC; CDR3aa: CASSIGYEQFF
d_gene: NA; v_gene: TRBV30; j_gene: TRBJ1-2; abundance: many; CDR3nt: TGTGCCTGGAGTCGACGGAGCTATGGCTACACCTTC; CDR3aa: CAWSRRSYGYTF
d_gene: NA; v_gene: TRBV11-2; j_gene: TRBJ2-7; abundance: NA; CDR3nt: TGTGCCAGCAGCTTAGGAGAACTGGGGCAGTACTTC; CDR3aa: CASSLGELGQYF
d_gene: NA; v_gene: TRBV7-9; j_gene: TRBJ2-7; abundance: many; CDR3nt: TGTGCCAGCAGCTTGGTAATCCACGAGCAGTACTTC; CDR3aa: CASSLVIHEQYF
d_gene: NA; v_gene: TRBV20-1; j_gene: TRBJ2-5; abundance: NA; CDR3nt: TGCAGTGCTAGTTTTCAGGTTGACGGGGAGACCCAGTACTTC; CDR3aa: CSASFQVDGETQYF
d_gene: NA; v_gene: TRBV12-3/TRBV12-4; j_gene: TRBJ2-1; abundance: many; CDR3nt: TGTGCCAGCAGTTTGGGGGGAGTGCTCTCCTACAATGAGCAGTTCTTC; CDR3aa: CASSLGGVLSYNEQFF
d_gene: TRBD2; v_gene: TRBV29-1; j_gene: TRBJ2-3; abundance: few; CDR3nt: TGCAGCGTTGATAATCCCTATACTAGCGGGAGAACAGATACGCAGTATTTT; CDR3aa: CSVDNPYTSGRTDTQYF
d_gene: NA; v_gene: TRBV4-3; j_gene: TRBJ2-1; abundance: many; CDR3nt: TGCGCCAGCAGCCAAGATCTCCCGGGGAGCTCCTACAATGAGCAGTTCTTC; CDR3aa: CASSQDLPGSSYNEQFF
d_gene: NA; v_gene: TRBV5-1; j_gene: TRBJ2-5; abundance: NA; CDR3nt: TGCGCCAGCAGCGGGGGAGGAGCGTACCAAGAGACCCAGTACTTC; CDR3aa: CASSGGGAYQETQYF
d_gene: TRBD2; v_gene: TRBV7-2; j_gene: TRBJ2-7; abundance: few; CDR3nt: TGTGCCAGCAGCTCGAGCTGGCCTGGGACTAACTGGGATTACGAGCAGTACTTC; CDR3aa: CASSSSWPGTNWDYEQYF
d_gene: NA; v_gene: TRBV11-2; j_gene: TRBJ2-2; abundance: NA; CDR3nt: TGTGCCAGCAGCCTAACTCAGGGCGGGCGGACCGGGGAGCTGTTTTTT; CDR3aa: CASSLTQGGRTGELFF
d_gene: TRBD2; v_gene: TRBV4-3; j_gene: TRBJ2-1; abundance: NA; CDR3nt: TGCGCCAGCAGCCGAAAACACCACGGCTTAGCGGGAGGTCTCTACAATGAGCAGTTCTTC; CDR3aa: CASSRKHHGLAGGLYNEQFF
d_gene: NA; v_gene: TRBV5-6; j_gene: TRBJ1-1; abundance: many; CDR3nt: TGTGCCAGCAGCTTACAGGACACTGAAGCTTTCTTT; CDR3aa: CASSLQDTEAFF